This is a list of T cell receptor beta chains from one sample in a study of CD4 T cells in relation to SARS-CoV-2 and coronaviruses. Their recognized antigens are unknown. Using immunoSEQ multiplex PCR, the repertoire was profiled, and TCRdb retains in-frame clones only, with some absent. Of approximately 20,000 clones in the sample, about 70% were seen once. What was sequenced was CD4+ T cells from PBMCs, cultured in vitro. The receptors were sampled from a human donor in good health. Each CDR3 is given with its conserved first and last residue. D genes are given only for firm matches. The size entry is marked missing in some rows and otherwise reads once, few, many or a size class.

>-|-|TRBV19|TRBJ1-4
TGTGCCAGTAGTAAAAGCGGGACACCAGCAACTAATGAAAAACTGTTTTTT
CASSKSGTPATNEKLFF
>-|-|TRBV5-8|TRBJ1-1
TGTGCCAGCAGCTTGGGGGGGCGATCCCCTGAAGCTTTCTTT
CASSLGGRSPEAFF
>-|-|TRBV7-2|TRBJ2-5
TGTGCCAGCAGGTCCGAGGGACCGACCCAAGAGACCCAGTACTTC
CASRSEGPTQETQYF
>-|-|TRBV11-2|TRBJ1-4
TGTGCCAGCAGCTTAGATGTCGATGAAAAACTGTTTTTT
CASSLDVDEKLFF
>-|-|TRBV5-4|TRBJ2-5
TGTGCCAGCAGCTCAGCGTTTCACAGGGCCGGAGAGACCCAGTACTTC
CASSSAFHRAGETQYF
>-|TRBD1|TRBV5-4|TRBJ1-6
TGTGCCAGCAGCTTGGCCCCGACAGGGGGAAATTCACCCCTCCACTTT
CASSLAPTGGNSPLHF
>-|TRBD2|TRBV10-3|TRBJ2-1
TGTGCCATCAAGGGGACTAGCGGAACCTACAATGAGCAGTTCTTC
CAIKGTSGTYNEQFF
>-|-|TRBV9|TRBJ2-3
TGTGCCAGCAGCGTAGTTCCCCGGGGTTTAGGTGTAACAGATACGCAGTATTTT
CASSVVPRGLGVTDTQYF
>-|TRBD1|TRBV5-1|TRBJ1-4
TGCGCCAGCAGCGAGGGACAGGGTGGTGAAAAACTGTTTTTT
CASSEGQGGEKLFF
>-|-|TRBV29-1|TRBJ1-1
TGCAGCTCGGGACGTGATTCCATGAACACTGAAGCTTTCTTT
CSSGRDSMNTEAFF
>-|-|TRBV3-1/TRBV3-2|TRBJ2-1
TGTGCCAGCAGCCAAGAACTAGCAGACACTGAGCAGTTCTTC
CASSQELADTEQFF
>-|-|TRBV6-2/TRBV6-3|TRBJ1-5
TGTGCCAGCAGTCAGGGTTATAGCAATCAGCCCCAGCATTTT
CASSQGYSNQPQHF
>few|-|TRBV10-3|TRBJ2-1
TGTGCCATCAGTGAGGGGCAGGCGCAGTTCTTC
CAISEGQAQFF
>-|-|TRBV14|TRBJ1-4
TGTGCCAGCAGCCCCGCCAGGGATGAAAAACTGTTTTTT
CASSPARDEKLFF
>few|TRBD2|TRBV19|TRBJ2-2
TGTGCCAGTAATCAAGCGGGAGTAACCGGGGAGCTGTTTTTT
CASNQAGVTGELFF
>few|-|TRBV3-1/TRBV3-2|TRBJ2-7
TGTGCCAGCAGCCAAGATATTTATTACAGGGAAGGAGACGAGCAGTACTTC
CASSQDIYYREGDEQYF
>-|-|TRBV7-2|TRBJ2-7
TGTGCCAGCAGCTCCGGGGACGAGCAGTACTTC
CASSSGDEQYF
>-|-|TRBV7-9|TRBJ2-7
TGTGCCAGCAGCTTAGATCATGCGACAGGTCGCCGCGAGCAGTACTTC
CASSLDHATGRREQYF
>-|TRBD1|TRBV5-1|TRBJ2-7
TGCGCCAGCAGCCTACGACAGGGGGCTAGCGAGCAGTACTTC
CASSLRQGASEQYF
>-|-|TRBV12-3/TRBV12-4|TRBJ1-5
TGTGCCAGCAAGGGGTACAATCAGCCCCAGCATTTT
CASKGYNQPQHF
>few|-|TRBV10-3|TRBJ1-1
TGTGCCATCAGTGGGAAAAAAATTGGGTCCGCCCGGGTCGGACGGAACACTGAAGCTTTCTTT
CAISGKKIGSARVGRNTEAFF
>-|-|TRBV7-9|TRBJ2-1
TGTGCCAGCAGCTTAGAACTTCATGAGCAGTTCTTC
CASSLELHEQFF
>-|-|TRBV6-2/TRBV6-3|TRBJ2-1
TGTGCCAGCAGTCTCCGACTGGAAAATGAGCAGTTCTTC
CASSLRLENEQFF
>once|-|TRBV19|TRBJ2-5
TGTGCCAGTAGTTCAAGGGCGGACAGCCATCAAGAGACCCAGTACTTC
CASSSRADSHQETQYF
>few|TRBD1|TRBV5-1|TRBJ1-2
TGCGCCAGCAGCTTGACAGGGGGAGCTAACTATGGCTACACCTTC
CASSLTGGANYGYTF
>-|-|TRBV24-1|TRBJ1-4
TGTGCCACCAGTGATCTCGTCCGAGCCAGGGCCCGCAAGGAAAAACTGTTTTTT
CATSDLVRARARKEKLFF
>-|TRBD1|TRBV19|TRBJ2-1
TGTGCCAGCACACCCGGGACAGGGAACAATGAGCAGTTCTTC
CASTPGTGNNEQFF
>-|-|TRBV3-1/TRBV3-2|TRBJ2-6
TGTGCCAGCAGCCAAAGGGTGTCTGGGGCCAACGTCCTGACTTTC
CASSQRVSGANVLTF
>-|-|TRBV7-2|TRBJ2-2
TGTGCCAGCAGCCCTTCACCAAGGGAGCTGTTTTTT
CASSPSPRELFF
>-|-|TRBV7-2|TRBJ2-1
TGTGCCAGCAGCTTAGCGCGGGACAGCCCGGGGCAGTTCTTC
CASSLARDSPGQFF
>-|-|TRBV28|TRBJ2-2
TGTGCCAGCAGACCCCTGCCCGGGAGGAACACCGGGGAGCTGTTTTTT
CASRPLPGRNTGELFF
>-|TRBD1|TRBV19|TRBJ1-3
TGTGCCAGTAGAGGACAGGCGAACTCTGGAAACACCATATATTTT
CASRGQANSGNTIYF
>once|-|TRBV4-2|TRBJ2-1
TGTGCCAGCAGCCAAGGCAGATCCTACAATGAGCAGTTCTTC
CASSQGRSYNEQFF
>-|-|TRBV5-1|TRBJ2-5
TGCGCCAGCAGCTTGGTTGGGGGAAAAGAGACCCAGTACTTC
CASSLVGGKETQYF
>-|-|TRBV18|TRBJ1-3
TGTGCCAGCTCCTATACAGGAAACACCATATATTTT
CASSYTGNTIYF
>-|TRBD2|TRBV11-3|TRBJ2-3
TGTGCCAGCAGCTTGGGTTACGGGAGGTCTACAGATACGCAGTATTTT
CASSLGYGRSTDTQYF
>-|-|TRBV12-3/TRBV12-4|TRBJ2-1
TGTGCCAGCAGTTTACTCGATGCTGAGCAGTTCTTC
CASSLLDAEQFF
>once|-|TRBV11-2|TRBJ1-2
TGTGCCAGCAGCTCGGACACCTACTATGGCTACACCTTC
CASSSDTYYGYTF
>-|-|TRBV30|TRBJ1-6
TGTGCCTGGAGTGTCGGGAGCTCCTATAATTCACCCCTCCACTTT
CAWSVGSSYNSPLHF
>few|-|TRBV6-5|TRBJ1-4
TGTGCCAGCAGACTAACGGGAGAGAATGAAAAACTGTTTTTT
CASRLTGENEKLFF